This passage covers 3 T cell receptor beta chains from one sample sequenced in a study of blood T cells in healthy people across ages. Primers used in a second PCR of roughly 6 to 12 cycles were a sample-barcoded 5' primer and a J-beta primer mix. From the 5' RACE reads, TCRdb called clonotypes with MiXCR, one entry per CDR3 protein. The sample includes 920,000 or so distinct CDR3 sequences, around 43% seen only once; the top ten take under 20%. The sequenced sample was blood. These receptors came from a woman aged 60-75 years in good health.

The DNA of the CDR3 is TGCAGTGCTAGAGCTCTGACAGGGAAAGAGGGCTATGGCTACACCTTC. Its protein product is CSARALTGKEGYGYTF. The J gene is TRBJ1-2, the V gene TRBV20-1; 7 positions match TRBD1. V shed 1 base, J shed 4 bases, and the junction held 12 bases outside the gene matches. The CDR3 is made up of 16 amino acids. Germline loops: CDR1 DFQATT, CDR2 SNEGSKA (reference sequence).

This clonotype has a handful of counts. The rearrangement joins TRBV12-3 or TRBV12-4 to TRBJ1-1; D perhaps matches TRBD1 (6 bases). V lost 6 bases and J lost 3, with 14 bases in between. The CDR3 loop spans 14 amino acids. CDR3: CASSKEGGYTEAFF. The CDR3 nucleotides are TGTGCCAGCAGCAAAGAGGGGGGGTACACTGAAGCTTTCTTT.

This clonotype was seen a handful of times. CDR3 protein: CSVSTGQGDGYTF. CDR3 coding DNA: TGCAGCGTTTCGACAGGGCAGGGGGATGGCTACACCTTC. The chain joins TRBV29-1 to TRBJ1-2, with 7 positions matching TRBD1. V shed 5 bases, J shed 6 bases, and the junction held 9 bases outside the gene matches. The CDR3 runs 13 residues. Germline CDR1 reads SQVTM; CDR2 reads ANQGSEA.